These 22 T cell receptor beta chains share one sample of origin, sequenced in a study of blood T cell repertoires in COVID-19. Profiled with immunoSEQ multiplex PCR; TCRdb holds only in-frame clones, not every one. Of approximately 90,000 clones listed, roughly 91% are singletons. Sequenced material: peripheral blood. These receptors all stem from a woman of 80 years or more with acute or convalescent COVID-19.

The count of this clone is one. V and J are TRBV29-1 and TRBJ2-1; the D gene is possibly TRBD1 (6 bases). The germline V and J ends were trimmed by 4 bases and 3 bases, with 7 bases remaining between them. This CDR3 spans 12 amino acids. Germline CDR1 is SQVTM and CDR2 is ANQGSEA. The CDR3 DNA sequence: TGCAGCGTTGGAGGGGGCTACAATGAGCAGTTCTTC. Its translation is CSVGGGYNEQFF.

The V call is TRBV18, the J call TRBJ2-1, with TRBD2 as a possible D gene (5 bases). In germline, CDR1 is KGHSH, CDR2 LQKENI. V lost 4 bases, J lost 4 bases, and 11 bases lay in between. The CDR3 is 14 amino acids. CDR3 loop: CASSLSDTYNEQFF. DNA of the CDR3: TGTGCCAGCTCACTTAGCGACACGTACAATGAGCAGTTCTTC.

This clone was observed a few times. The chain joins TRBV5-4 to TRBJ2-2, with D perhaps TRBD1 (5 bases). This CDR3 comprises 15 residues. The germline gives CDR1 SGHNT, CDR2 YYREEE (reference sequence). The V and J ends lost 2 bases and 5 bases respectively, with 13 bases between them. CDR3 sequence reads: CASSFSRGRTGELFF. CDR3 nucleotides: TGTGCCAGCAGCTTCTCTAGGGGAAGAACCGGGGAGCTGTTTTTT.

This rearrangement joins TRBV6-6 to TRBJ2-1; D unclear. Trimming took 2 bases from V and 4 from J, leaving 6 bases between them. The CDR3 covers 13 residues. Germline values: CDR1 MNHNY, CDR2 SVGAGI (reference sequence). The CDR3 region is CASSYDNYNEQFF. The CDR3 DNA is TGTGCCAGCAGTTACGACAATTACAATGAGCAGTTCTTC.

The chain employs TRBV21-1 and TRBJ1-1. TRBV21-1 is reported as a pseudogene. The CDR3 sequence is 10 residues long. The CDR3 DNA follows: TGTGCCACCCCGGGGGCTGAAGCTTTCTTT. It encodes CATPGAEAFF.

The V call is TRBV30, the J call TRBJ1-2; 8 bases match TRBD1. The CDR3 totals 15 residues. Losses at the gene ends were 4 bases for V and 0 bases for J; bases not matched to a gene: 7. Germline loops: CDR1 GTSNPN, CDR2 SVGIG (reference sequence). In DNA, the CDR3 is TGTGCCTGGACGACAGGGGCCGCCTCTAACTATGGCTACACCTTC. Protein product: CAWTTGAASNYGYTF.

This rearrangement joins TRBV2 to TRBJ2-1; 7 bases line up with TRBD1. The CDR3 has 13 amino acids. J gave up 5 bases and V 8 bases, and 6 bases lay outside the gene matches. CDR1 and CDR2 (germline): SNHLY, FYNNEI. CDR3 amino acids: CASAGTVNNEQFF. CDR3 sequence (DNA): TGTGCCAGCGCCGGGACAGTCAACAATGAGCAGTTCTTC.

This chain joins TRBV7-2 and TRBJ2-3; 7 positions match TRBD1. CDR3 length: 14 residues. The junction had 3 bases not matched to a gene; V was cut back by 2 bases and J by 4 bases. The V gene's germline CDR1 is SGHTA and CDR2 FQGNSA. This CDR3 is CASSLTQGADTQYF. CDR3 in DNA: TGTGCCAGCAGCTTAACCCAGGGGGCAGATACGCAGTATTTT. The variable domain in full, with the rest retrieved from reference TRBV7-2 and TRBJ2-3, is GAGVSQSPSNKVTEKGKDVELRCDPISGHTALYWYRQSLGQGLEFLIYFQGNSAPDKSGLPSDRFSAERTGGSVSTLTIQRTQQEDSAVYLCASSLTQGADTQYFGPGTRLTVL.

This chain's CDR3 is CASSLLSRGLGSPLHF. The DNA for the CDR3 is TGCGCCAGCAGCTTACTCAGCAGGGGGCTCGGTTCACCCCTCCACTTT. The chain recombines TRBV5-1 with TRBJ1-6; 8 bases line up with TRBD1. Germline CDR1 and CDR2: SGHRS and YFSETQ. The V segment lost 2 bases and the J segment 9 bases; nucleotides outside the gene matches: 10. This CDR3 comprises 16 residues.

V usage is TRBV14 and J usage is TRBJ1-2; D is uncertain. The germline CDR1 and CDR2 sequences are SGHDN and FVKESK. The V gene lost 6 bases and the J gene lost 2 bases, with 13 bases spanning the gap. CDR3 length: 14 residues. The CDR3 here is CASSPNKINYGYTF. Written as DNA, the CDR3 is TGTGCCAGCAGTCCGAACAAAATCAACTATGGCTACACCTTC.

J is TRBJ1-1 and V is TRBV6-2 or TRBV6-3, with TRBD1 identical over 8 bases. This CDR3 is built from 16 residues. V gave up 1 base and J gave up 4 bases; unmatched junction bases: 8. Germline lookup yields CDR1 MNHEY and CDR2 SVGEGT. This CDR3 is CASSYLRQGWGTEAFF. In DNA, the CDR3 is TGTGCCAGCAGTTACTTGCGACAGGGGTGGGGCACTGAAGCTTTCTTT.

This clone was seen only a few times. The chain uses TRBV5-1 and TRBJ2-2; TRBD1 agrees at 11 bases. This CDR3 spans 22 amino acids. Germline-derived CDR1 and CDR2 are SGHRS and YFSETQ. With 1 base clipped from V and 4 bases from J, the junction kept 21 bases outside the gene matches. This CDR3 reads CASSLPERTGTGGTIGTGELFF. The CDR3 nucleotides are TGCGCCAGCAGCTTGCCCGAACGTACCGGGACAGGGGGTACAATTGGCACCGGGGAGCTGTTTTTT.

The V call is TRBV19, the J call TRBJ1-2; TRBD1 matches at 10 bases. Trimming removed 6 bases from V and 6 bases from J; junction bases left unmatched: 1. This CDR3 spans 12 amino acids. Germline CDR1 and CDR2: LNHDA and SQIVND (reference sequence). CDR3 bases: TGTGCCAGTAGCGACAGGGGGCATGGCTACACCTTC. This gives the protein CASSDRGHGYTF.

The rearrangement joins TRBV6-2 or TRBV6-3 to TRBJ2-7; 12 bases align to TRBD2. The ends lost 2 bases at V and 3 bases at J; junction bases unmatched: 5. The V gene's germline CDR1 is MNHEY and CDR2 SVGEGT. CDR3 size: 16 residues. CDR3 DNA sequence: TGTGCCAGCAGTTACGGACTAGCGGGGACCTACTACGAGCAGTACTTC. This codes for CASSYGLAGTYYEQYF.

CDR3 nucleotides: TGTGCCAGCAGTTTATCAGGGGGAAGTTTGGCCAAAAACATTCAGTACTTC. Its translation is CASSLSGGSLAKNIQYF. The chain carries TRBV28 and TRBJ2-4; TRBD1 aligns across 7 bases. The CDR3 loop spans 17 amino acids. Losses at the gene ends were 1 base for V and 1 base for J; bases not matched to a gene: 7. Germline CDR1 reads MDHEN; CDR2 reads SYDVKM.

CDR3: CASSPSGQANQPQHF. CDR3 DNA: TGTGCCAGCTCACCATCGGGACAGGCGAATCAGCCCCAGCATTTT. The J gene is TRBJ1-5, the V gene TRBV18, with TRBD1 identical over 8 bases. Trimming removed 2 bases from V and 4 bases from J; junction bases left unmatched: 4. Germline CDR1 is KGHSH and CDR2 is LQKENI. This CDR3 has 15 amino acids.

CDR3 bases: TGTGCCATCAGTGAGTCCCAGGGAAGCGAGCCCCAGCATTTT. It translates to CAISESQGSEPQHF. The V call is TRBV10-3, the J call TRBJ1-5, with a possible D match to TRBD1 (5 bases). In germline, CDR1 is ENHRY, CDR2 SYGVKD. The V end was cut by 0 bases, the J end by 8 bases, with 11 bases between. This CDR3 has 14 residues.

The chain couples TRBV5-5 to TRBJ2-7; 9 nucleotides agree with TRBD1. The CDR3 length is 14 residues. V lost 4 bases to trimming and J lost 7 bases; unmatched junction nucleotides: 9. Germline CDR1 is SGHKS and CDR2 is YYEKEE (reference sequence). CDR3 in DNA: TGTGCCAGCAGCCCCTGGACAGGGGTACAGGAGCAGTACTTC. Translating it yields CASSPWTGVQEQYF.

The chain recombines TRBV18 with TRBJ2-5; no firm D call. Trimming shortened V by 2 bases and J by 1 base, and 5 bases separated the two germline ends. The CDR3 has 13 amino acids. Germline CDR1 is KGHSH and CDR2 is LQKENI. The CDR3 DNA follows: TGTGCCAGCTCACCAGGGCCCCAAGAGACCCAGTACTTC. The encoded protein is CASSPGPQETQYF.

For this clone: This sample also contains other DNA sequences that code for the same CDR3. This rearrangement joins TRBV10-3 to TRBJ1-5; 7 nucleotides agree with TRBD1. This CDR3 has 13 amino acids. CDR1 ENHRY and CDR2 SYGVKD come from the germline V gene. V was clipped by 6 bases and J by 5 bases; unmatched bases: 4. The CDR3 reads CAIRGQGDQPQHF. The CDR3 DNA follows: TGTGCCATCAGGGGGCAGGGGGATCAGCCCCAGCATTTT.

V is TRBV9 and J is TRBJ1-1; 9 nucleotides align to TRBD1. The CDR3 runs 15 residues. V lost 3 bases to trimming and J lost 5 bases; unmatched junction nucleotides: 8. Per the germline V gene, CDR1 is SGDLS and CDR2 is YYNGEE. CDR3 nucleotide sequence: TGTGCCAGCAGCGCATCCGGGACAGGGTCGACTGAAGCTTTCTTT. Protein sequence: CASSASGTGSTEAFF.

The DNA for the CDR3 is TGTGCCAGCAGTGAAACAGGGGGCCTCCGGGACACTGAAGCTTTCTTT. Translated, it gives CASSETGGLRDTEAFF. The V and J genes are TRBV6-1 and TRBJ1-1; 9 bases are shared with TRBD1. Germline V gene lookup returns CDR1 MNHNS and CDR2 SASEGT. J gave up 3 bases and V 2 bases, and 7 bases lay outside the gene matches. The CDR3 is 16 residues long.